This TCR beta chain was obtained from a study of control samples from healthy donors and cancer patients. Assay: immunoSEQ multiplex PCR; the TCRdb copy retains only in-frame clones and omits some. The table has more than 85,000 clones, 83% seen once. This receptor was identified in a woman in her forties or fifties in good health. Sequencing was done on a sample of blood.

CDR3 in amino acids: CAISESIGDQPQHF. The CDR3 nucleotides read TGTGCCATCAGTGAGTCGATCGGGGATCAGCCCCAGCATTTT. The gene calls are TRBV10-3 and TRBJ1-5; D is uncertain. The CDR3 contains 14 residues. CDR1 and CDR2 from the germline V gene are ENHRY and SYGVKD. V shed 0 bases and J shed 5 bases, with 8 bases lying between them.